Below are 13 T cell receptor beta chains sequenced from a single sample in a study of early T cells in non-severe SARS-CoV-2 infection. From the 5' RACE reads, TCRdb called clonotypes with MiXCR, one entry per CDR3 protein. The table includes more than 45,000 distinct CDR3 sequences, over 10% detected once. Sequences were obtained from whole blood. These receptors originate from an adult who was a healthcare worker with PCR-confirmed SARS-CoV-2 infection or an uninfected control (not recorded which).

This clonotype has ten or more counts. The chain employs TRBV20-1 and TRBJ2-1; the match to TRBD2 covers 7 bases. Germline V gene data show CDR1 as DFQATT and CDR2 as SNEGSKA (reference sequence). J gave up 4 bases and V 6 bases, and 9 bases lay outside the gene matches. The CDR3 consists of 14 residues. Here the CDR3 DNA reads TGCAGTGCCGTACACGCGGGAGTTTACAATGAGCAGTTCTTC. It yields the protein CSAVHAGVYNEQFF.

This clonotype was counted ten times or more. The V gene is TRBV20-1, the J gene TRBJ1-4; D remains ambiguous. Germline lookup yields CDR1 DFQATT and CDR2 SNEGSKA (reference sequence). The CDR3 totals 16 residues. With 2 bases removed from V and 0 bases from J, the gap between germline ends came to 13 bases. The CDR3 spells CSARRSLTATNEKLFF. The DNA of the CDR3 is TGCAGTGCTAGAAGAAGCTTAACAGCAACTAATGAAAAACTGTTTTTT.

This sequence joins TRBV20-1 and TRBJ2-7; no clear D. V was clipped by 3 bases and J by 0 bases, with 9 bases between them. Germline CDR1 is DFQATT and CDR2 is SNEGSKA (reference sequence). The CDR3 is 13 residues long. The CDR3 spells CSASKGTSYEQYF. The CDR3 DNA reads as TGCAGTGCTAGCAAAGGCACCTCCTACGAGCAGTACTTC.

This clonotype was counted ten times or more. The rearrangement links TRBV7-9 to TRBJ2-3; weak D call: TRBD1 (7 bases). V lost 0 bases and J 3 bases, leaving 13 bases between the germline ends. This CDR3 is built from 16 residues. Germline CDR1 reads SEHNR; CDR2 reads FQNEAQ (reference sequence). CDR3 sequence reads: CASSLAQGEATDTQYF. In nucleotides, the CDR3 is TGTGCCAGCAGCTTAGCGCAGGGGGAGGCAACAGATACGCAGTATTTT.

This clonotype was recorded a few times. The rearrangement uses TRBV28 and TRBJ1-2; D remains ambiguous. The CDR3 has 13 amino acids. V was clipped by 6 bases and J by 4 bases, with 12 bases between them. The germline gives CDR1 MDHEN, CDR2 SYDVKM. The chain's CDR3 is CASRPGSSYGYTF. The CDR3 DNA sequence: TGTGCCAGCAGGCCCGGGAGTTCCTATGGCTACACCTTC.

This clonotype has ten or more counts. The J gene is TRBJ2-6, the V gene TRBV20-1; no reliable D call. The CDR3 contains 13 residues. Germline-derived CDR1 and CDR2 are DFQATT and SNEGSKA (reference sequence). Trimming cost V 5 bases and J 2 bases, with 7 bases left between them. In DNA, the CDR3 is TGCAGTGCTCCCCGGACTGGGGCCAACGTCCTGACTTTC. It encodes CSAPRTGANVLTF.

This sequence joins TRBV29-1 and TRBJ2-7; D is possibly TRBD1 (5 bases). Trimming took 4 bases from V and 0 from J, leaving 10 bases between them. CDR1 is SQVTM and CDR2 is ANQGSEA in the germline V gene. This CDR3 has 13 residues. The CDR3 loop reads CSVVVGLSYEQYF. The CDR3 DNA reads TGCAGCGTTGTGGTGGGGCTCTCCTACGAGCAGTACTTC.

J is TRBJ1-1 and V is TRBV28, with TRBD1 identical over 8 bases. V shed 5 bases, J shed 10 bases, and the junction held 6 bases outside the gene matches. The CDR3 has 12 residues. The V gene's germline CDR1 is MDHEN and CDR2 SYDVKM. The CDR3 DNA is TGTGCCAGCAGTCCTCCTACAGGGGGAGCTTTCTTT. It specifies CASSPPTGGAFF.

This clonotype was counted many times. V usage is TRBV28 and J usage is TRBJ1-1, with TRBD1 matching 10 bases. CDR3 length: 16 residues. V shed 5 bases and J 0 bases; nucleotides not matched to a gene: 6. The germline V gene encodes CDR1 MDHEN and CDR2 SYDVKM. In DNA, the CDR3 is TGTGCCAGCAGTCTGACAGGGGGCGGGATGAACACTGAAGCTTTCTTT. Encoded protein: CASSLTGGGMNTEAFF.

Only a few counts were recorded for this clonotype. V gene TRBV9 combines with J gene TRBJ2-3; D gene ambiguous. The V end was cut by 4 bases, the J end by 6 bases, with 12 bases between. The length of the CDR3 is 13 residues. Germline V lookup: CDR1 SGDLS, CDR2 YYNGEE. As DNA, the CDR3 is TGTGCCAGCAGCCTTGGACCGACGGATACGCAGTATTTT. Encoded protein: CASSLGPTDTQYF.

V is TRBV12-3 or TRBV12-4 and J is TRBJ2-1, with 7 bases identical to TRBD2. V lost 6 bases to trimming and J lost 0 bases; unmatched junction nucleotides: 8. The CDR3 is 16 residues long. The CDR3, as DNA: TGTGCCAGCAGGGAAGGACTAGGAGTCTCCTACAATGAGCAGTTCTTC. Encoded protein: CASREGLGVSYNEQFF.

This clonotype was seen only a few times. J is TRBJ2-1 and V is TRBV5-6; D not certain. The CDR3 is 12 amino acids. Germline assignment: CDR1 SGHDT and CDR2 YYEEEE. With 2 bases removed from V and 9 bases from J, the gap between germline ends came to 9 bases. The chain's CDR3 is CASSLRRTEQFF. CDR3 DNA sequence: TGTGCCAGCAGCTTACGACGGACTGAGCAGTTCTTC.

This clonotype was seen more than once but under ten times. The V gene is TRBV27, the J gene TRBJ1-4; TRBD1 aligns across 9 bases. This CDR3 has 14 amino acids. After removal of 4 bases from V and 7 bases from J, the junction contained 4 bases not matched to a gene. Germline V CDR1 and CDR2: MNHEY, SMNVEV (reference sequence). The CDR3 bases are TGTGCCAGCAGTTGGGGGACAGGGACTGAAAAACTGTTTTTT. Translated: CASSWGTGTEKLFF.